This T cell receptor beta chain was found in a study of T cells in Graves' hyperthyroidism and ophthalmopathy. This clonotype was observed at least ten times. The TCR beta CDR3 regions underwent amplification using RNA transcripts as the source. Initially, a first-round RT-PCR of the TCR CDR3 employed the HTBI primer set. TCRdb processed the multiplex PCR reads anew with MiXCR; each CDR3 protein has one entry. The sample shows 300,000 to 450,000 distinct CDR3 sequences, about 13% of them seen only once. Diagnoses rested on clinical symptoms, serum thyroxine and TRAb, thyroid ultrasound and orbital computed tomography. Trimming stripped 4 bases from V and 1 base from J, with 10 bases between. CDR3 length equals 14 residues. Per the germline V gene, CDR1 is LGHDT and CDR2 is YNNKEL (reference sequence).

The material sequenced was blood. This receptor was obtained from a young man with Graves' hyperthyroidism that later progressed to Graves' ophthalmopathy. The V call is TRBV3-1, the J call TRBJ1-1; no firm D call. The CDR3 DNA follows: TGTGCCAGCAGCCCTCGTCTCGGGAACACTGAAGCTTTCTTT. Its translation is CASSPRLGNTEAFF.